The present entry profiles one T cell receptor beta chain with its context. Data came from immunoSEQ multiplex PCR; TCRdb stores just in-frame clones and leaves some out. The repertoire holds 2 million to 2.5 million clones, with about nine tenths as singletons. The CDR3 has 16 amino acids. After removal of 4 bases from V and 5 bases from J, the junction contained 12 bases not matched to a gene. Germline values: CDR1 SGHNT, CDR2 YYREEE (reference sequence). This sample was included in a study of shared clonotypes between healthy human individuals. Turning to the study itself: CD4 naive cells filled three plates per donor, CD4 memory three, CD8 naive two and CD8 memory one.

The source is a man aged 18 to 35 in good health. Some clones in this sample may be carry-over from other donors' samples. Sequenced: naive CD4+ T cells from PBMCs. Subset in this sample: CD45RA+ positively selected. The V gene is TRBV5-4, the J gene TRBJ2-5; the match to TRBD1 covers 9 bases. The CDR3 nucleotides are TGTGCCAGCAGCGACAGAACAGGGGGCTTTGTCGAGACCCAGTACTTC. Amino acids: CASSDRTGGFVETQYF.